This T cell receptor (beta chain) stems from a study of PD-L1 blockade in urothelial cancer. Study overall: Prior chemotherapy regimens per patient numbered 0 to 3.

Each PCR had synthetic TCR analog templates added to it as a spike-in. Only in-frame clones appear in the TCRdb table, and some are missing; sequencing was by immunoSEQ multiplex PCR. The table includes about 88,000 clones, around nine tenths detected once. With 6 bases clipped from V and 7 bases from J, the junction kept 11 bases outside the gene matches. The CDR3 runs 13 residues. Germline lookup yields CDR1 SQVTM and CDR2 ANQGSEA. The V call is TRBV29-1, the J call TRBJ2-5, with TRBD2 matching over 7 bases. The clonotype comes from a man in his sixties with urothelial cancer. This specimen consisted of PBMCs, obtained around atezolizumab (anti-PD-L1) treatment. CDR3 sequence reads: CSVESGITRTQYF. Here the CDR3 DNA reads TGCAGCGTAGAAAGCGGGATAACAAGGACCCAGTACTTC. Full variable domain (rest looked up from reference TRBV29-1 and TRBJ2-5): SAVISQKPSRDICQRGTSLTIQCQVDSQVTMMFWYRQQPGQSLTLIATANQGSEATYESGFVIDKFPISRPNLTFSTLTVSNMSPEDSSIYLCSVESGITRTQYFGPGTRLLVL.